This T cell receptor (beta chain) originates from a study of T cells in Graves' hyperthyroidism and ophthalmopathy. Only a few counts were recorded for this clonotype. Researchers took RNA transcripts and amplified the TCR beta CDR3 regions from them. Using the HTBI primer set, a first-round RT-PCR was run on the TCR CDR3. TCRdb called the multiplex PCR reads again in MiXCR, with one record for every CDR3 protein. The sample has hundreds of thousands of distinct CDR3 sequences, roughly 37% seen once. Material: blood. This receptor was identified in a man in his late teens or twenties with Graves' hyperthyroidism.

CDR3 loop: CASSAGFNTGELFF. CDR3 bases: TGTGCCAGCAGTGCGGGGTTTAACACCGGGGAGCTGTTTTTT. This rearrangement joins TRBV2 to TRBJ2-2, with D possibly being TRBD2 (5 bases). CDR3 length: 14 residues. The V gene lost 4 bases and the J gene lost 2 bases, with 8 bases spanning the gap. Germline V gives CDR1 SNHLY, CDR2 FYNNEI.